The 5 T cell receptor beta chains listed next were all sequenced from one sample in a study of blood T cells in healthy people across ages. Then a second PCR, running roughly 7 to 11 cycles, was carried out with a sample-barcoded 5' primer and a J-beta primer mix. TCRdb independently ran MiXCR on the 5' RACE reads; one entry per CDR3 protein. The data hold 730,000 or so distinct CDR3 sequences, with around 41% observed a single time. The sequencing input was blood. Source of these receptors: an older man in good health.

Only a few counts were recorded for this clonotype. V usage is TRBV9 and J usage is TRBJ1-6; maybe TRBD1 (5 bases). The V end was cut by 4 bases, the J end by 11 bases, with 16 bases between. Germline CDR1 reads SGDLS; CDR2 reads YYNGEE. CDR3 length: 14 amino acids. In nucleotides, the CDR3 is TGTGCCAGCAGCCCACCACAGGTTCGGACACCCCTCCACTTT. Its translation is CASSPPQVRTPLHF.

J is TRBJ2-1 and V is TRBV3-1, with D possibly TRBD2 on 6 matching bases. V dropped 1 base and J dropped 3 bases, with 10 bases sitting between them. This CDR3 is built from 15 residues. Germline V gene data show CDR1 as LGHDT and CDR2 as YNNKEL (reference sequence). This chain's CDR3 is CASSQVRESYNEQFF. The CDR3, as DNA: TGTGCCAGCAGCCAAGTACGGGAGAGCTACAATGAGCAGTTCTTC.

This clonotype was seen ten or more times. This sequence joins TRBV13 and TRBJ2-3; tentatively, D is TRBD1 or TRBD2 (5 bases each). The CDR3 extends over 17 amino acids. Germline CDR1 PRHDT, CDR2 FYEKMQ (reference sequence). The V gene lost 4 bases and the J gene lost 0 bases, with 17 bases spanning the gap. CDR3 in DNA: TGTGCCAGCAGCTCACTGAGGGGCTTTAAAAGCACAGATACGCAGTATTTT. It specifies CASSSLRGFKSTDTQYF.

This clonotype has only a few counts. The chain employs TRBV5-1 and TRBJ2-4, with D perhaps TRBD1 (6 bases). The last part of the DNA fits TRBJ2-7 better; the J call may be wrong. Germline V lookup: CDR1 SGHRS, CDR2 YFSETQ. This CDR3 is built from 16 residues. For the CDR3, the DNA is TGCGCCAGCAGCTTGGTGATGTCAGGGGAGTCCTACGAGCAGTACTTC. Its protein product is CASSLVMSGESYEQYF.

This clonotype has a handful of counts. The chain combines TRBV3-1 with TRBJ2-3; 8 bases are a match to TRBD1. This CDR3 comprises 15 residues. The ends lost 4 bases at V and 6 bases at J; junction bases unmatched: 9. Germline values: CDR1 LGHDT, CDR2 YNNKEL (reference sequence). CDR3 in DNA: TGTGCCAGCAGCCTTTCGACCCGGGACAGGGATACGCAGTATTTT. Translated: CASSLSTRDRDTQYF.